Detailed here is one T cell receptor (beta chain). The target of this receptor is not known. Base qualities were left out, and no much larger clone turns up one base away. This sample is drawn from a study of patients and donors after allogeneic stem cell transplantation (dated by TCRdb to the early 2020s). Libraries were constructed by RT-PCR. Sequenced using a NextSeq 550. TCRdb's own reprocessing of the public reads used fastp at Q25 and MiXCR and kept productive beta chains. Entries are consolidated by CDR3 protein sequence, retaining the most common genes and DNA. In all, the sample holds 70,000 to 85,000 distinct CDR3 sequences, and about 25% of those were seen once. The biggest ten clones account for 26% of the sample. In the germline V gene, CDR1 corresponds to SGHAT and CDR2 to FQNNGV. The V end loses 6 bases and the J end loses 2 bases, and a stretch of 16 bases separates them. The cysteine opens and the phenylalanine closes a CDR3 of 15 amino acids. The retained sequence is limited to the CDR3, 45 bases, with the frame set at the first base.

What was sequenced was blood, either unsorted or a sorted T cell fraction (not recorded which). The receptor was isolated from a human donor who was either an allogeneic HSCT recipient or a stem cell or donor lymphocyte infusion donor (not recorded which). It is not recorded whose cells these are; they may come from a transplant donor. This chain joins TRBV11-2 to TRBJ2-5; perhaps TRBD1 is the D gene, with 6 bases matching. The sequenced DNA is TGTGCCAGCAGTTTTCCCCGGGACAATCAAGAGACCCAGTACTTC. It specifies CASSFPRDNQETQYF. The reference TRBV11-2 and TRBJ2-5 proteins fill in what lies around the CDR3, so the full variable domain reads EAGVAQSPRYKIIEKRQSVAFWCNPISGHATLYWYQQILGQGPKLLIQFQNNGVVDDSQLPKDRFSAERLKGVDSTLKIQPAKLEDSAVYLCASSFPRDNQETQYFGPGTRLLVL.